This T cell receptor beta chain originates from a study of T cell responses to AZD1222 COVID-19 vaccine. Clones were sequenced by immunoSEQ multiplex PCR, and TCRdb holds only the in-frame ones, with some missing. The sample has approximately 110,000 clones; about 90% are singletons. Study results and limitations: Vaccine-associated CD4 TCRs ranged over spike, dominating at 160-218 and 743-854.

V was cut by 8 bases and J by 3 bases, with 14 bases left in between. This CDR3 comprises 13 residues. The germline gives CDR1 WNHNN, CDR2 SYGVQD (reference sequence). Details on this clone: The antigen is unknown.

The clonotype comes from an adult in good health. The material sequenced was peripheral blood, taken on day 0 of AZD1222 vaccination. This chain connects TRBV10-1 to TRBJ2-7, with D tentatively TRBD1 or TRBD2 (6 bases each). CDR3 nucleotide sequence: TGCGCCAGCGGAAGGGGGGACGGCTACGAGCAGTACTTC. It translates to CASGRGDGYEQYF.